This entry features one TCR beta chain sequence. Its specificity is unknown. The sample is drawn from a study of shared clonotypes between healthy human individuals. Study overall: Researchers drew samples from two women and three men aged 18 to 49.

The CDR3 covers 15 residues. V shed 5 bases and J 8 bases; nucleotides not matched to a gene: 10. The germline gives CDR1 SGHVS, CDR2 FQNEAQ. Assay: immunoSEQ multiplex PCR; the TCRdb copy retains only in-frame clones and omits some. The table records over 2 million clones, approximately 94% of them present only once. Naive-designated CD8 cells lacked CD45RO, were positively enriched for CCR7, and omitted terminally differentiated effector memory CD45RA+ cells. Study results and limitations: Of the naive CD4 clonotypes, approximately 5% were shared across a handful of donors. Only blood was sampled, and tissue TCR repertoires likely differ from blood ones. Naive subsets generally exceeded memory subsets in estimated richness.

The origin of this receptor is a man between 18 and 29 years old in good health. The chain joins TRBV7-8 to TRBJ2-1; 9 bases are shared with TRBD1. Source material: naive CD8+ T cells sorted from blood. The CDR3 DNA reads as TGTGCCAGCAGCCCCGGGACAGGGTACTTCGATGAGCAGTTCTTC. Translating gives CASSPGTGYFDEQFF.